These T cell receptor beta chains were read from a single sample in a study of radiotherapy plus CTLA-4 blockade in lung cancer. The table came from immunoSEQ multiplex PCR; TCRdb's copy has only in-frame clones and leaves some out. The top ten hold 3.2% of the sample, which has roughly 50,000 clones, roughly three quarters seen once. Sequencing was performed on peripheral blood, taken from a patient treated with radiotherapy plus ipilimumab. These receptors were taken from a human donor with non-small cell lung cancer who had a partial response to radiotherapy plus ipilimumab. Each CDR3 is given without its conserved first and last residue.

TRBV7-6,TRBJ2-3,ASSLVTRLGTDTQY
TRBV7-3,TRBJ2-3,ASSLFGTDTQY
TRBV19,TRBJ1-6,ASSLQGANSPLH
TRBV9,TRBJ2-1,ASSVAPGPPNEQF
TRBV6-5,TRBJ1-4,ASSLGRGAGEKLF
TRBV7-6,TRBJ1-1,ASSLTENTEAF
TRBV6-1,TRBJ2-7,ASSESGTGSYEQY
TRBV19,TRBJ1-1,ASKQGGMNTEAF
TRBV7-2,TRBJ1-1,ASSVRGGTEAF
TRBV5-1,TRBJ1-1,ASSLEGGLPEAF
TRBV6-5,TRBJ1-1,ASRAGGWDTEAF
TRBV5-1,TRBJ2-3,ASSRDRGLIDTQY
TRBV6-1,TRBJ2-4,ATRELAKNIQY
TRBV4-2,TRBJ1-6,ASSQPGGSPLH
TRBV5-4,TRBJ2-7,ASSLPDRGAEQY
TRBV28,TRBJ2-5,ASSAPGTAQETQY
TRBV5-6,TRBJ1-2,ASSHDRGANYGYT
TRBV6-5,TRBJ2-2,ASSYGLAGNTGELF
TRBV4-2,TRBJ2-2,ASSQAGGAGYTGELF
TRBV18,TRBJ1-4,ASSPPSGGEEKLF
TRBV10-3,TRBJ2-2,ATNRDNTGELF
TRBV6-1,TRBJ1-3,ATGDGNTIY
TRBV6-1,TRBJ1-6,ASSAVSSSYNSPLH
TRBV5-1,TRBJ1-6,ASSSAGSYNSPLH
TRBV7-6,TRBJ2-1,ASSLGGGAGEQF
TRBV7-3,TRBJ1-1,ASSLLGNTEAF
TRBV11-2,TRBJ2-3,ASSLSRIPDTQY
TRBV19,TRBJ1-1,ASSIGQVNTEAF
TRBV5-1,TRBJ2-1,ASRPAGGQNEQF